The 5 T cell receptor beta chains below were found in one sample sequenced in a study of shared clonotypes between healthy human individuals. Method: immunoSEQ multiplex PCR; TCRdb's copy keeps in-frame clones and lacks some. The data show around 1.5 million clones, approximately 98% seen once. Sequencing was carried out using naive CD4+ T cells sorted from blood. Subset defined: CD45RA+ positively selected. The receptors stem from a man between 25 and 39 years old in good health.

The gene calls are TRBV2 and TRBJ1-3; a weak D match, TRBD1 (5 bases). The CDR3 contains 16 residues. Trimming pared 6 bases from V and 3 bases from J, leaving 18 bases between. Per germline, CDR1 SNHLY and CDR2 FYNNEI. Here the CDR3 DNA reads TGTGCCAGCAGCCCTGAGACAGTCAAATTTGGAAACACCATATATTTT. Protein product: CASSPETVKFGNTIYF.

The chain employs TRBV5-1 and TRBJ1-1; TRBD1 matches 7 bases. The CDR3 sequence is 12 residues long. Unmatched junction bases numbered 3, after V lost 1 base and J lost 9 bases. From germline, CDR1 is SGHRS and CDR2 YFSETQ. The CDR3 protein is CASSLLGQKAFF. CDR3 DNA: TGCGCCAGCAGCTTGTTGGGACAGAAAGCTTTCTTT. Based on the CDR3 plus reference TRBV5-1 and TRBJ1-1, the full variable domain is KAGVTQTPRYLIKTRGQQVTLSCSPISGHRSVSWYQQTPGQGLQFLFEYFSETQRNKGNFPGRFSGRQFSNSRSEMNVSTLELGDSALYLCASSLLGQKAFFGQGTRLTVV.

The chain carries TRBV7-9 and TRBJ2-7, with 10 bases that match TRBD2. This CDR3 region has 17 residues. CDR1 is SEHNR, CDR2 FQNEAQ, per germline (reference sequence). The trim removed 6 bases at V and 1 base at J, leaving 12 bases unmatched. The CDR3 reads CASRRWTSGIGSYEQYF. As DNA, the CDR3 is TGTGCCAGCAGGCGCTGGACTAGCGGAATTGGGTCCTACGAGCAGTACTTC.

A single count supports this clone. The CDR3 sequence is CASSIDRMLGRVQPQHF. The DNA of the CDR3 is TGTGCCAGTAGTATAGATCGGATGCTGGGTCGCGTTCAGCCCCAGCATTTT. The chain uses TRBV19 and TRBJ1-5; D unresolved. The CDR3 is 17 residues long. Germline assignment: CDR1 LNHDA and CDR2 SQIVND (reference sequence). The V gene lost 0 bases and the J gene lost 6 bases, with 18 bases spanning the gap.

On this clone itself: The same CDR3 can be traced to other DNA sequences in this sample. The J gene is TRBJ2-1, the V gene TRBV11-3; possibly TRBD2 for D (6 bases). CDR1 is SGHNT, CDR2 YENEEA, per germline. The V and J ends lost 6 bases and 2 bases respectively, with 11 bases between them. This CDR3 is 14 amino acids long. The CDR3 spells CASSRDSTYNEQFF. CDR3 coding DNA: TGTGCCAGCAGTAGGGACTCAACCTACAATGAGCAGTTCTTC.